This TCR beta chain emerged from a study of technical replicates of blood from a few donors. Libraries were prepared by immunoSEQ multiplex PCR; TCRdb keeps only in-frame clonotypes and omits some of them. The repertoire holds about 82,000 clones, just under 95% seen once, with roughly 0.4% in the top ten. Germline V gene data show CDR1 as DFQATT and CDR2 as SNEGSKA (reference sequence). The CDR3 covers 11 residues. V was clipped by 6 bases and J by 5 bases, with 10 bases between them. What was sequenced was T cells isolated from PBMCs. This TCR was recovered from a human donor in good health. The chain combines TRBV20-1 with TRBJ1-1; no definite D call. CDR3 DNA sequence: TGCAGTGCGTCTCTAGTAACTGAAGCTTTCTTT. It translates to CSASLVTEAFF.